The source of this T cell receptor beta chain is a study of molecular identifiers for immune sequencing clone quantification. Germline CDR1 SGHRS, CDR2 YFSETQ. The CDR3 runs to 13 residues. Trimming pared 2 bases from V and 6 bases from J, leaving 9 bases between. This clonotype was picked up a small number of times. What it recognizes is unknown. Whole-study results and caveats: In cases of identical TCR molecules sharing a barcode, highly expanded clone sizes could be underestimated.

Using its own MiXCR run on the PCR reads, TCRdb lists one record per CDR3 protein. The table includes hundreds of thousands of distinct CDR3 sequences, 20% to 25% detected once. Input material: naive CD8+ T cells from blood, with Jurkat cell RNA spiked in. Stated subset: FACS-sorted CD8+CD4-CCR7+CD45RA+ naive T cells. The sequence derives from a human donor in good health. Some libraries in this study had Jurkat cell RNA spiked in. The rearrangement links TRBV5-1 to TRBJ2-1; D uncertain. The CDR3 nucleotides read TGCGCCAGCAGCTTCCGGACCATCAATGAGCAGTTCTTC. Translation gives CASSFRTINEQFF.